This TCR beta chain comes out of a study of beta chain features in type 1 diabetes. Findings of the study overall: Patients with type 1 diabetes carried fewer insertions and had more deletions at their VDJ junctions. For patients, the naive, central memory and Treg TCRB repertoires appeared more alike than for healthy donors.

In regard to this clone: Its antigen is unknown.

There are 14 residues in the CDR3. Germline V lookup: CDR1 SGHTA, CDR2 FQGTGA. The ends were cut back, 2 bases at V and 1 base at J, with 8 bases in the middle. cDNA synthesis used the whole RNA isolate, giving expressed TCRB sequences. The data were produced by immunoSEQ multiplex PCR, yet TCRdb's version contains in-frame clones alone and is incomplete. The table has over 120,000 clones, roughly a tenth seen once. One heparinised draw of blood, averaging roughly 110 mL, came from each donor. The sequenced sample was central memory CD4+ T cells from blood. This chain uses TRBV7-3 with TRBJ2-5, with D possibly being TRBD2 (5 bases). The receptor was isolated from a man in his late teens or twenties in good health. The CDR3 reads CASSLGGLQETQYF. The CDR3 DNA reads TGTGCCAGCAGCTTAGGCGGACTCCAAGAGACCCAGTACTTC.